Below, 20 T cell receptor beta chains from the same sample are listed, as sequenced in a study of blood T cell repertoires in COVID-19. Assay used: immunoSEQ multiplex PCR; TCRdb lists only in-frame clones, some missing. The sample records roughly 73,000 clones, 86% being singletons. The sample consisted of peripheral blood. The receptors stem from a man aged 70-80 years with active COVID-19.

Here the CDR3 DNA reads TGCGCCAGCAGCACCCAACCGGGACTAGGGGGGAATGAGCAGTTCTTC. Protein: CASSTQPGLGGNEQFF. This chain links TRBV5-1 with TRBJ2-1, with 8 bases fitting TRBD2. V gave up 4 bases and J gave up 7 bases; unmatched junction bases: 13. Germline V CDR1 and CDR2: SGHRS, YFSETQ. This CDR3 contains 16 residues.

V usage is TRBV6-2 or TRBV6-3 and J usage is TRBJ1-5; perhaps TRBD1 as D (6 bases). Looked up from germline, CDR1 is MNHEY and CDR2 is SVGEGT. The CDR3 runs 17 residues. The V end was cut by 2 bases, the J end by 2 bases, with 16 bases between. The CDR3 DNA reads TGTGCCAGCAGTTACGGGGGCCAGCCCTGGGGCAATCAGCCCCAGCATTTT. As protein: CASSYGGQPWGNQPQHF.

The chain carries TRBV7-2 and TRBJ1-4; tentatively, D is TRBD1 (6 bases). With 5 bases removed from V and 8 bases from J, the gap between germline ends came to 12 bases. The CDR3 sequence is 13 residues long. Per germline, CDR1 SGHTA and CDR2 FQGNSA. The CDR3 spells CASSAWGREKLFF. CDR3 nucleotide sequence: TGTGCCAGCAGCGCCTGGGGGCGGGAAAAACTGTTTTTT.

The genes are TRBV7-2 and TRBJ2-1; a weak D match, TRBD2 (6 bases). The CDR3 covers 14 residues. Trimming pared 5 bases from V and 6 bases from J, leaving 14 bases between. Germline V lookup: CDR1 SGHTA, CDR2 FQGNSA. The CDR3 reads CASSPNAGPNEQFF. CDR3 sequence (DNA): TGTGCCAGCAGCCCTAACGCGGGGCCCAATGAGCAGTTCTTC.

The chain uses TRBV30 and TRBJ2-1, with 10 bases that match TRBD2. The CDR3 sequence is 12 residues long. The germline V gene encodes CDR1 GTSNPN and CDR2 SVGIG (reference sequence). Losses at the gene ends were 0 bases for V and 16 bases for J; bases not matched to a gene: 6. The CDR3 DNA is TGTGCCTGGAGTGTAGGGACTAGCGTTTTTTTCTTC. It specifies CAWSVGTSVFFF.

The table lists this clone with a few counts. V and J are TRBV25-1 and TRBJ1-6; 7 bases fit TRBD1. The CDR3 length is 13 residues. Losses at the gene ends were 10 bases for V and 4 bases for J; bases not matched to a gene: 4. Germline CDR1 reads MGHDK; CDR2 reads SYGVNS. CDR3: CATTGQYNSPLHF. The DNA for the CDR3 is TGTGCCACCACGGGACAGTATAATTCACCCCTCCACTTT.

This CDR3 is CSAGNYEQYF. In nucleotides, the CDR3 is TGCAGTGCGGGCAACTACGAGCAGTACTTC. The gene calls are TRBV20-1 and TRBJ2-7; D is unresolved. V was pared by 6 bases and J by 3 bases, with 6 bases between. The CDR3 totals 10 residues. The germline V gene has CDR1 DFQATT and CDR2 SNEGSKA (reference sequence).

The gene calls are TRBV5-4 and TRBJ2-3, with D perhaps TRBD1 (5 bases). Between the trimmed V and J ends, which lost 4 bases and 2 bases, there was a span of 17 bases. The CDR3 covers 16 residues. CDR1 and CDR2 from the germline V gene are SGHNT and YYREEE (reference sequence). This chain's CDR3 is CASSTPPQGNTDTQYF. The CDR3, as DNA: TGTGCCAGCAGCACCCCCCCGCAGGGTAACACAGATACGCAGTATTTT.

The rearrangement links TRBV23-1 to TRBJ2-1; 14 nucleotides align to TRBD2. TRBV23-1 is filed as an ORF, its function uncertain. This CDR3 is built from 16 residues. The trim removed 6 bases at V and 7 bases at J, leaving 8 bases unmatched. The CDR3 loop is CASSQRLAGGRNEQFF. The CDR3 DNA is TGCGCCAGCAGCCAGCGACTAGCGGGAGGGAGGAATGAGCAGTTCTTC.

V gene TRBV15 combines with J gene TRBJ1-5; 10 bases agree with TRBD1. Germline V gene sequence: CDR1 LNHNV, CDR2 YYDKDF (reference sequence). The CDR3 spans 15 residues. V was clipped by 3 bases and J by 6 bases; unmatched bases: 5. The DNA of the CDR3 is TGTGCCACCAGCAGGGGGGACAGGGGAGGTCAGCCCCAGCATTTT. It specifies CATSRGDRGGQPQHF.

This clone was picked up a small number of times. J is TRBJ1-6 and V is TRBV7-9; TRBD1 matches at 7 bases. This CDR3 has 15 amino acids. V shed 5 bases and J 7 bases; nucleotides not matched to a gene: 8. Germline V lookup: CDR1 SEHNR, CDR2 FQNEAQ (reference sequence). The CDR3 DNA reads as TGTGCCAGCAGCCCCACAGGGGTTCTGAATTCACCCCTCCACTTT. Translation gives CASSPTGVLNSPLHF.

This rearrangement joins TRBV6-2 or TRBV6-3 to TRBJ2-4, with D unresolved. V was pared by 6 bases and J by 5 bases, with 11 bases between. The germline CDR1 and CDR2 sequences are MNHEY and SVGEGT. The CDR3 covers 13 residues. This CDR3 is CASSRPTENIQYF. CDR3 nucleotides: TGTGCCAGCAGCCGGCCAACCGAAAACATTCAGTACTTC.

V usage is TRBV14 and J usage is TRBJ1-1, with no clear D. V lost 4 bases, J lost 9 bases, and 21 bases lay in between. Germline values: CDR1 SGHDN, CDR2 FVKESK. There are 15 residues in the CDR3. The CDR3 DNA sequence: TGTGCCAGCAGCCTCCTACCCCTGGACTGGCCCAAAGCTTTCTTT. Its protein product is CASSLLPLDWPKAFF. The whole variable domain, remainder taken from reference TRBV14 and TRBJ1-1, is EAGVTQFPSHSVIEKGQTVTLRCDPISGHDNLYWYRRVMGKEIKFLLHFVKESKQDESGMPNNRFLAERTGGTYSTLKVQPAELEDSGVYFCASSLLPLDWPKAFFGQGTRLTVV.

This chain connects TRBV6-2 or TRBV6-3 to TRBJ2-2, with TRBD2 matching 7 bases. Losses at the gene ends were 2 bases for V and 0 bases for J; bases not matched to a gene: 6. This CDR3 has 17 amino acids. Germline CDR1 is MNHEY and CDR2 is SVGEGT. CDR3 nucleotide sequence: TGTGCCAGCAGTTACGAAGTGGGAGGGGCGAACACCGGGGAGCTGTTTTTT. Its translation is CASSYEVGGANTGELFF.

The chain has TRBV2 and TRBJ2-7; TRBD2 agrees at 8 bases. The CDR3 extends over 14 amino acids. From germline, CDR1 is SNHLY and CDR2 FYNNEI. The V segment lost 7 bases and the J segment 5 bases; nucleotides outside the gene matches: 10. CDR3 sequence reads: CASTGGGGSDEQYF. DNA for the CDR3: TGTGCCAGCACGGGAGGGGGGGGCTCGGACGAGCAGTACTTC.

The rearrangement uses TRBV5-4 and TRBJ2-2, with TRBD1 matching over 7 bases. V lost 0 bases to trimming and J lost 4 bases; unmatched junction nucleotides: 6. The V gene's germline CDR1 is SGHNT and CDR2 YYREEE (reference sequence). The CDR3 spans 16 residues. DNA of the CDR3: TGTGCCAGCAGCTTGGCCGGGGCAGGGGGCACCGGGGAGCTGTTTTTT. Its protein is CASSLAGAGGTGELFF.

This rearrangement joins TRBV6-6 to TRBJ2-2, with D possibly TRBD2 on 7 matching bases. Deletions cut 7 bases from V and 4 bases from J, with 13 bases between. CDR1 and CDR2 from the germline V gene are MNHNY and SVGAGI (reference sequence). This CDR3 has 14 amino acids. CDR3 residues: CASTPGGPTGELFF. In nucleotides, the CDR3 is TGTGCCAGCACCCCGGGGGGCCCCACCGGGGAGCTGTTTTTT.

This chain uses TRBV24-1 with TRBJ1-1, with TRBD1 identical over 7 bases. Per the germline V gene, CDR1 is KGHDR and CDR2 is SFDVKD. CDR3 length: 14 residues. V lost 7 bases and J lost 6; bases outside the gene matches: 10. The CDR3 DNA sequence: TGTGCCACCAGGGGGGAACAGGGGAGCGCTGAAGCTTTCTTT. Translated: CATRGEQGSAEAFF.

This clone was detected a few times. The sample contains more than one DNA sequence encoding this CDR3. The gene calls are TRBV30 and TRBJ1-5; the D gene is possibly TRBD1 (5 bases). CDR1 and CDR2 (germline): GTSNPN, SVGIG (reference sequence). The CDR3 runs 13 residues. With 0 bases removed from V and 5 bases from J, the gap between germline ends came to 8 bases. The CDR3 loop reads CAWSVGGDQPQHF. CDR3 nucleotides: TGTGCCTGGAGTGTCGGGGGGGATCAGCCCCAGCATTTT. The full variable domain, rest sourced from reference TRBV30 and TRBJ1-5, is SQTIHQWPATLVQPVGSPLSLECTVEGTSNPNLYWYRQAAGRGLQLLFYSVGIGQISSEVPQNLSASRPQDRQFILSSKKLLLSDSGFYLCAWSVGGDQPQHFGDGTRLSIL.

This rearrangement joins TRBV9 to TRBJ2-7; D possibly corresponds to TRBD1 (5 bases). Per the germline V gene, CDR1 is SGDLS and CDR2 is YYNGEE. Trimming removed 2 bases at V and 2 bases at J, with 17 bases between. CDR3 size: 16 residues. CDR3 coding DNA: TGTGCCAGCAGCGTGGGTGACAGTCTGTGGGCCTACGAGCAGTACTTC. This gives the protein CASSVGDSLWAYEQYF.